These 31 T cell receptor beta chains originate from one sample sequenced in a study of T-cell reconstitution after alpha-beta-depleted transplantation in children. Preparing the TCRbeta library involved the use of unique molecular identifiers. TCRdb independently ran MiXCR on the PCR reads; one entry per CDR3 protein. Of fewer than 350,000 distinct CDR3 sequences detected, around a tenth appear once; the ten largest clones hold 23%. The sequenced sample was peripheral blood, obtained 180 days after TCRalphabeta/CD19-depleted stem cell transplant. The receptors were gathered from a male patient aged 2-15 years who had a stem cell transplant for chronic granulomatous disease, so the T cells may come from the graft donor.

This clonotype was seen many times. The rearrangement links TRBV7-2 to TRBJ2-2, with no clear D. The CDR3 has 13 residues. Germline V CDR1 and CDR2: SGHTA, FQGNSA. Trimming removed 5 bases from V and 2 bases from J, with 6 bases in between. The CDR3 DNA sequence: TGTGCCAGCAGCCCCCGAAACACCGGGGAGCTGTTTTTT. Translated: CASSPRNTGELFF. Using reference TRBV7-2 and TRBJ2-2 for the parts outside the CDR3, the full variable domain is GAGVSQSPSNKVTEKGKDVELRCDPISGHTALYWYRQSLGQGLEFLIYFQGNSAPDKSGLPSDRFSAERTGGSVSTLTIQRTQQEDSAVYLCASSPRNTGELFFGEGSRLTVL.

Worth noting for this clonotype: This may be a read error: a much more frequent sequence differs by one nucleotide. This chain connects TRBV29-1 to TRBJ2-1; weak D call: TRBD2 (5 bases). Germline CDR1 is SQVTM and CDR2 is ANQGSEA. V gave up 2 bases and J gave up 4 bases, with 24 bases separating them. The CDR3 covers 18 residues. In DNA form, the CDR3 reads TGCAGCGTTGAACTATTTAACCCGGGGTCCTCCCTTTACAATGAGCAGTTCTTC. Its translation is CSVELFNPGSSLYNEQFF.

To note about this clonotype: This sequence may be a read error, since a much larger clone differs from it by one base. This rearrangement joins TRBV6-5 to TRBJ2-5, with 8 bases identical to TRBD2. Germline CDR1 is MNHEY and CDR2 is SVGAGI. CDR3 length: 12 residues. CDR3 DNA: TGTGCCAGCAGTAAGACTAGCGAGACCCAGTCCTTC. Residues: CASSKTSETQSF.

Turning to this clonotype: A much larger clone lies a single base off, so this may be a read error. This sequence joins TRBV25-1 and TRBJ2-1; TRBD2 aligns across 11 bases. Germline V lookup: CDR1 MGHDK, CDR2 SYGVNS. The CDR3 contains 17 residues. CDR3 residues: CASSEWGGLAGFDEQIF. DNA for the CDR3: TGTGCCAGCAGTGAATGGGGTGGACTAGCGGGTTTCGACGAGCAGATCTTC.

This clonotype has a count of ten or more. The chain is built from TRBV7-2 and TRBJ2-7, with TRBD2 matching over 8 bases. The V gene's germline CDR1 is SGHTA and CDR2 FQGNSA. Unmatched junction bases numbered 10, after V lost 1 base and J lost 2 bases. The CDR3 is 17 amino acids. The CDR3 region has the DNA TGTGCCAGCAGCTTAGTCCCGAGCGGGGGATTCCCCTACGAGCAGTACTTC. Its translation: CASSLVPSGGFPYEQYF.

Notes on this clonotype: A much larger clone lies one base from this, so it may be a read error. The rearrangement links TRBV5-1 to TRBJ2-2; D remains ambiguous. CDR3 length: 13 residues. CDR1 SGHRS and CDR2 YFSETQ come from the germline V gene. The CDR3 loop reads CAGSLESAGELFF. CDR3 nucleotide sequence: TGCGCCGGCAGCTTAGAGAGCGCCGGGGAGCTGTTTTTT.

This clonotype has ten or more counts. The CDR3 sequence: CASSQGAYGYTF. In DNA form, the CDR3 reads TGTGCCAGCAGCCAAGGAGCATATGGCTACACCTTC. The chain uses TRBV14 and TRBJ1-2; no firm D call. CDR1 and CDR2 (germline): SGHDN, FVKESK. CDR3 size: 12 residues. With 1 base removed from V and 5 bases from J, the gap between germline ends came to 5 bases.

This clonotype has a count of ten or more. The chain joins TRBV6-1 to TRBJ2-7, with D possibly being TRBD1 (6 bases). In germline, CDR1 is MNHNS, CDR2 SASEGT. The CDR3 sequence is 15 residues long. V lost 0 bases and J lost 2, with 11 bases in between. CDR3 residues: CASSEAWDTPYEQYF. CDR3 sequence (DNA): TGTGCCAGCAGTGAAGCCTGGGACACCCCCTACGAGCAGTACTTC.

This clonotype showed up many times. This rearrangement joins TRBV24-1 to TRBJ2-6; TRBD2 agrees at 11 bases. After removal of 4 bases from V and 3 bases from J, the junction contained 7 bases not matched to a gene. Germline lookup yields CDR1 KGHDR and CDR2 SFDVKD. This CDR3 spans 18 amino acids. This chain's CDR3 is CATSDSRLAGYGANVLTF. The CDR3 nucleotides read TGTGCCACCAGTGACTCTCGACTAGCGGGATATGGGGCCAACGTCCTGACTTTC.

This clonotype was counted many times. CDR3 loop: CASSRDRDRRPRGYTF. The CDR3 DNA follows: TGTGCCAGCAGCCGCGACCGGGACAGAAGGCCTAGGGGCTACACCTTC. The chain has TRBV3-1 and TRBJ1-2, with TRBD1 identical over 7 bases. This CDR3 spans 16 amino acids. With 4 bases clipped from V and 8 bases from J, the junction kept 16 bases outside the gene matches. Per the germline V gene, CDR1 is LGHDT and CDR2 is YNNKEL (reference sequence).

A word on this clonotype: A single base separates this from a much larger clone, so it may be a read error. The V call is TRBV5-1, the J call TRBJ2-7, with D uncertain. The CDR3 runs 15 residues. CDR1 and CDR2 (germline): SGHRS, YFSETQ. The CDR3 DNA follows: TGCGCCAGCAGCTTACCCACGGAGCTCGGTTACGAGCATTACTTC. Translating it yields CASSLPTELGYEHYF.

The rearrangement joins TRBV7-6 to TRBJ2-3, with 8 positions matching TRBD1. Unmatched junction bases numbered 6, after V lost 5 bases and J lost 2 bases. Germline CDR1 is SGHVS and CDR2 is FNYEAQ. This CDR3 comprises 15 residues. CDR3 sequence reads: CASSEDRAYTDTQYF. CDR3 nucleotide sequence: TGTGCCAGCAGCGAGGACAGGGCCTACACAGATACGCAGTATTTT.

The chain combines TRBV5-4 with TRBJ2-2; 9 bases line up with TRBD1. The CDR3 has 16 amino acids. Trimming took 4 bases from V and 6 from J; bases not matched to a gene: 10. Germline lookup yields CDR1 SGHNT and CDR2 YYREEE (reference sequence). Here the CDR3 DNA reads TGTGCCAGCAGCATTCCGGGACAGGGTCTCGCCGGGGAGCTGTTTTTT. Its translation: CASSIPGQGLAGELFF. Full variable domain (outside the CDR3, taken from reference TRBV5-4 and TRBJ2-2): ETGVTQSPTHLIKTRGQQVTLRCSSQSGHNTVSWYQQALGQGPQFIFQYYREEENGRGNFPPRFSGLQFPNYSSELNVNALELDDSALYLCASSIPGQGLAGELFFGEGSRLTVL.

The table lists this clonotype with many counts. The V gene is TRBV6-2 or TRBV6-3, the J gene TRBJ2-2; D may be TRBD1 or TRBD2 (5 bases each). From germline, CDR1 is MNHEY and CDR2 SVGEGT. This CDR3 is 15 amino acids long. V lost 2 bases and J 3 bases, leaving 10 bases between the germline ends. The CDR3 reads CASSYTGTHTGELFF. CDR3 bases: TGTGCCAGCAGTTACACCGGGACGCACACCGGGGAGCTGTTTTTT.

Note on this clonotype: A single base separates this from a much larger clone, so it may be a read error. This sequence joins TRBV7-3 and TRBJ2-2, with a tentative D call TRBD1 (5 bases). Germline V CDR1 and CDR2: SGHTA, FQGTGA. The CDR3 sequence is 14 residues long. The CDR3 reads CASSVTVNIGELFF. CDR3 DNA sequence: TGTGCCAGCAGCGTGACAGTGAACATCGGGGAGCTGTTTTTT.

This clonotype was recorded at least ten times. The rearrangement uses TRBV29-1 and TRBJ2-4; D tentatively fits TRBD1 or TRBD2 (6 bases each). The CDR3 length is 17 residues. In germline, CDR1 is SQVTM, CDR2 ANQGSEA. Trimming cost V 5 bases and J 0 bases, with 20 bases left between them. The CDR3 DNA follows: TGCAGCGTTTCCGTAGGGGGGAACTTGCTAGCCAAAAACATTCAGTACTTC. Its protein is CSVSVGGNLLAKNIQYF.

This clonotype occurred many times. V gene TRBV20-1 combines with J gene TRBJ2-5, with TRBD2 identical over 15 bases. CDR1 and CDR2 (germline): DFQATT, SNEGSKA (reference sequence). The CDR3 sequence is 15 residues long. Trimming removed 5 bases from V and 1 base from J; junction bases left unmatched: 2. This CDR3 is CSAGGLAGGQETQYF. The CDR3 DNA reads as TGCAGTGCTGGGGGACTAGCGGGGGGCCAAGAGACCCAGTACTTC.

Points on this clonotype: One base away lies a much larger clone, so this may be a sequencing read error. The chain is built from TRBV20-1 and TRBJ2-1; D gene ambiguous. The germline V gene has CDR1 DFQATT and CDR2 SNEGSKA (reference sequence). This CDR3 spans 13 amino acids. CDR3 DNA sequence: TGCAATCCAGGCGAGCTGAGATACAATGAGCAGCTCTTC. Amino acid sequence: CNPGELRYNEQLF.

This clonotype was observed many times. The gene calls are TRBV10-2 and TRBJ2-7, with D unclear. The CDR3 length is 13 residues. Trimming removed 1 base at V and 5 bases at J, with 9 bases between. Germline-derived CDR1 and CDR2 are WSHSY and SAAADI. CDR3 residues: CASSEYSIHEQYF. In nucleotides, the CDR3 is TGCGCCAGCAGTGAGTATAGTATCCACGAGCAGTACTTC.

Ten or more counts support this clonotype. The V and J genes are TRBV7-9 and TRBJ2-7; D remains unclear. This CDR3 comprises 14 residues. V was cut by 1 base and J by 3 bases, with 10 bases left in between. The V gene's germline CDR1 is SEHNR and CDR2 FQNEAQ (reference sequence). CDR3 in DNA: TGTGCCAGCAGCTTAGGTTCCGCAAACTACGAGCAGTACTTC. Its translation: CASSLGSANYEQYF.

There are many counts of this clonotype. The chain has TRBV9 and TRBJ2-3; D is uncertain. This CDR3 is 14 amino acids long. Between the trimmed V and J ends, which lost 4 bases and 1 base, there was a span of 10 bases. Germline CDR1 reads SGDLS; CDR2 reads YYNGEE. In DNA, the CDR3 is TGTGCCAGCAGCCCCCGGATCGGCACAGATACGCAGTATTTT. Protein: CASSPRIGTDTQYF.

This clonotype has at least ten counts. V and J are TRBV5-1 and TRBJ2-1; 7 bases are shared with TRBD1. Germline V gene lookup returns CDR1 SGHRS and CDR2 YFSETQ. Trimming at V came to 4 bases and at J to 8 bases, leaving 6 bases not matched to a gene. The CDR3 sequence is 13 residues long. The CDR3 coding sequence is TGCGCCAGCAGCAAGGGACAGCCCGATGAGCAGTTCTTC. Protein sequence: CASSKGQPDEQFF.

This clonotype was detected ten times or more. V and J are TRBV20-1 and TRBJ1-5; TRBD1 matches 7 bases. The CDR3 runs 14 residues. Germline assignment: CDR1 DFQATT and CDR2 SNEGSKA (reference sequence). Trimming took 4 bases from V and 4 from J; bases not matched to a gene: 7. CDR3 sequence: CSATRQGRNQPQHF. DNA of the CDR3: TGCAGTGCTACTCGACAGGGTCGAAATCAGCCCCAGCATTTT.

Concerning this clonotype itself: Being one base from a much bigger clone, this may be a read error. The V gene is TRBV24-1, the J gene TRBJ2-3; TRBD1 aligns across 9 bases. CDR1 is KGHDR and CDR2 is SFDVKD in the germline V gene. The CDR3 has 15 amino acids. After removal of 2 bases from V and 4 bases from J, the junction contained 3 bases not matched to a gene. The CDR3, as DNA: TGTGCCACCAGTGATTCGGGACAGGGAGCAGATACGCAGTATTTT. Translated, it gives CATSDSGQGADTQYF.

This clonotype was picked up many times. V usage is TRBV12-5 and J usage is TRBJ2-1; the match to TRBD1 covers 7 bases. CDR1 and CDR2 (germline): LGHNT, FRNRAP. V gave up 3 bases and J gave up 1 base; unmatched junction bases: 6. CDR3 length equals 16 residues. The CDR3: CASGFREDRSYNEQFF. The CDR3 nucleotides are TGTGCTAGTGGTTTCAGAGAGGACAGGTCCTACAATGAGCAGTTCTTC. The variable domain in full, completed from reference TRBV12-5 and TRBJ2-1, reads DARVTQTPRHKVTEMGQEVTMRCQPILGHNTVFWYRQTMMQGLELLAYFRNRAPLDDSGMPKDRFSAEMPDATLATLKIQPSEPRDSAVYFCASGFREDRSYNEQFFGPGTRLTVL.

The CDR3 region is CASSQGTSGSSRLNTQYF. The DNA of the CDR3 is TGCGCCAGCAGCCAAGGCACTAGCGGGAGTTCCAGATTGAATACGCAGTATTTT. This chain uses TRBV4-3 with TRBJ2-3; 11 bases are shared with TRBD2. The trim removed 1 base at V and 7 bases at J, leaving 13 bases unmatched. This CDR3 contains 18 residues. Germline V gene sequence: CDR1 LGHNA, CDR2 YSLEER.

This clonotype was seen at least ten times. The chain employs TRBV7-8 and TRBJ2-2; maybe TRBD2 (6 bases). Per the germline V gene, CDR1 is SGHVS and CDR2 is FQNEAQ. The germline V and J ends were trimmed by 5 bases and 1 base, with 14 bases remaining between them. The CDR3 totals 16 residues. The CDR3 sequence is CASSHSRLVNTGELFF. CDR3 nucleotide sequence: TGTGCCAGCAGCCACTCGAGACTAGTGAACACCGGGGAGCTGTTTTTT.

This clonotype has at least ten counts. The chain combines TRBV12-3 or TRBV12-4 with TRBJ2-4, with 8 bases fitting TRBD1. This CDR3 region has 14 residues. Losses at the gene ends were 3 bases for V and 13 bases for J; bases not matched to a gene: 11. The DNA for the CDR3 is TGTGCCAGCAGTTTCGGCCACAGGGGGATGAGACAGTACTTC. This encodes CASSFGHRGMRQYF.

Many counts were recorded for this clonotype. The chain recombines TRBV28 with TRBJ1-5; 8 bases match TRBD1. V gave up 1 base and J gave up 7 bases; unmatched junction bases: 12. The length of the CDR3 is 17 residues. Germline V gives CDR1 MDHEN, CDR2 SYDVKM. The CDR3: CASSLLAGGERTQPQHF. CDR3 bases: TGTGCCAGCAGTTTATTAGCAGGGGGCGAACGGACACAGCCCCAGCATTTT.

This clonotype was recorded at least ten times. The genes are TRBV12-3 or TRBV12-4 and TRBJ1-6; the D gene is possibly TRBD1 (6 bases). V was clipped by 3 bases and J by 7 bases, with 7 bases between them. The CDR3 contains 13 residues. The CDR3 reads CASSLTGNSPLHF. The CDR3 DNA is TGTGCCAGCAGTTTGACAGGAAATTCACCCCTCCACTTT.

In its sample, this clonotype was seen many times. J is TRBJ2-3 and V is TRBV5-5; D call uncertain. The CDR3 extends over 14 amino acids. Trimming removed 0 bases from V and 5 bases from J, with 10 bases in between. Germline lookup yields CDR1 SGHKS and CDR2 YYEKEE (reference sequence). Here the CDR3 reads CASSLDRPGDTQYF. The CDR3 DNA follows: TGTGCCAGCAGCTTGGACCGCCCGGGAGATACGCAGTATTTT.